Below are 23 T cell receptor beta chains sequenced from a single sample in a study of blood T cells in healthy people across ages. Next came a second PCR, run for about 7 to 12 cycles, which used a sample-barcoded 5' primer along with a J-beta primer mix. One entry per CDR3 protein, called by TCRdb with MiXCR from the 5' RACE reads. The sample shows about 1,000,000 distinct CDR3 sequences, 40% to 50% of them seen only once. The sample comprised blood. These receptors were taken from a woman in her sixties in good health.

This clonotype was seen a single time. CDR3 sequence (DNA): TGTGCCAGCAGTTTTAAACCCTCCCACTACGAGCAGTACTTC. This gives the protein CASSFKPSHYEQYF. The chain recombines TRBV27 with TRBJ2-7; no clear D. This CDR3 contains 14 residues. Germline V gene sequence: CDR1 MNHEY, CDR2 SMNVEV (reference sequence). The V end was cut by 3 bases, the J end by 3 bases, with 12 bases between.

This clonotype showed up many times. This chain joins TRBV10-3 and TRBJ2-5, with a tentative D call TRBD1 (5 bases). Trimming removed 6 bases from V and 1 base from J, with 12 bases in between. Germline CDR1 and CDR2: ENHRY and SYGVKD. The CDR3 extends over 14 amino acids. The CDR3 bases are TGTGCCATCAGCGAAGGGCAGGGCCAAGAGACCCAGTACTTC. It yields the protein CAISEGQGQETQYF.

For the CDR3, the DNA is TGTGCCAGCAGCCTACTAGACAGCAATGAGCAGTTCTTC. It translates to CASSLLDSNEQFF. The genes are TRBV14 and TRBJ2-1; D tentatively fits TRBD1 or TRBD2 (5 bases each). V was cut by 4 bases and J by 6 bases, with 10 bases left in between. Looked up from germline, CDR1 is SGHDN and CDR2 is FVKESK. The CDR3 is 13 residues long.

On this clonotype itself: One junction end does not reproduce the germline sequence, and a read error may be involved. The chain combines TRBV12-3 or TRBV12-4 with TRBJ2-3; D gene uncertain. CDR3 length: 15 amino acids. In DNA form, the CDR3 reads TGTGCCAGCAGCGTTGATCTAACCCCCACAGATACGCGGTATTTT. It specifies CASSVDLTPTDTRYF.

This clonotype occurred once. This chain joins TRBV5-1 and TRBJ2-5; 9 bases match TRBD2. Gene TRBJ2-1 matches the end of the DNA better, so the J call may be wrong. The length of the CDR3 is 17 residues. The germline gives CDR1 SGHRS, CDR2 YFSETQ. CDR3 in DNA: TGCGCCAGCAGCCCCAGGGATAGCGGGAGAGCTCAAGAGACCCAGTTCTTC. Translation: CASSPRDSGRAQETQFF.

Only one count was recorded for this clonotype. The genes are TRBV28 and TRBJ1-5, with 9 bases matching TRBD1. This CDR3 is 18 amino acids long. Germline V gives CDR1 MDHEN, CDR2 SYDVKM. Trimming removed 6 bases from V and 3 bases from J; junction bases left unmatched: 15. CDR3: CASSTDRGGLPSNQPQHF. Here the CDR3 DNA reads TGTGCCAGCAGCACGGACAGGGGCGGGCTACCATCCAATCAGCCCCAGCATTTT.

CDR3 protein: CSAELSYNEQFF. Written as DNA, the CDR3 is TGCAGCGCGGAACTCTCCTACAATGAGCAGTTCTTC. This chain connects TRBV29-1 to TRBJ2-1; D is uncertain. Trimming shortened V by 7 bases and J by 0 bases, and 7 bases separated the two germline ends. The CDR3 is 12 residues long. Germline V gene sequence: CDR1 SQVTM, CDR2 ANQGSEA.

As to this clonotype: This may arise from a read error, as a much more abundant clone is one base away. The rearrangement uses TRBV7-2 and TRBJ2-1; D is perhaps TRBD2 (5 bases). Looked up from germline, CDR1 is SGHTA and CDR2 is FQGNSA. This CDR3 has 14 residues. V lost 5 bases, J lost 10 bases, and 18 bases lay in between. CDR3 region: CASSRTLLSYEQFF. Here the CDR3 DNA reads TGTGCCAGCAGCCGGACTCTACTTTCCTACGAGCAGTTCTTC.

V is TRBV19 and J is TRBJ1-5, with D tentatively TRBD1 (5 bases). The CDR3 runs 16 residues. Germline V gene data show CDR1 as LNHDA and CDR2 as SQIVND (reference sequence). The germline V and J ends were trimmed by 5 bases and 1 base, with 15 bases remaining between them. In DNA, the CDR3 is TGTGCCAGTAGTGATGGGGGTCCGAGGAGCAATCAGCCCCAGCATTTT. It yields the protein CASSDGGPRSNQPQHF.

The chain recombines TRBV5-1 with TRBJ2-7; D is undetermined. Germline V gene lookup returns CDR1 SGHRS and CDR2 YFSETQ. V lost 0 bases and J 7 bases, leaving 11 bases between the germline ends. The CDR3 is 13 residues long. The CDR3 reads CASSLGMWDEQYF. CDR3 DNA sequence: TGCGCCAGCAGCTTGGGTATGTGGGATGAGCAGTACTTC.

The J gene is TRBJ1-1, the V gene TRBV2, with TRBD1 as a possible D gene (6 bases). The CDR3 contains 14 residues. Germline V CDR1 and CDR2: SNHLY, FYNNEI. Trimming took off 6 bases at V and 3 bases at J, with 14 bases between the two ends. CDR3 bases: TGTGCCAGCAGGCTGAGGGGGGGGGACACTGAAGCTTTCTTT. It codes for CASRLRGGDTEAFF.

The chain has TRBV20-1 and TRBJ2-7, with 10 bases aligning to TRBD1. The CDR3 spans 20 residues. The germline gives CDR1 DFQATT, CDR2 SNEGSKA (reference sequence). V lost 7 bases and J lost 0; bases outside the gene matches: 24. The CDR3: CSVPDRGQTSEKTFSYEQYF. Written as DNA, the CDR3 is TGCAGTGTTCCAGACAGGGGGCAGACTAGCGAGAAGACCTTCTCCTACGAGCAGTACTTC.

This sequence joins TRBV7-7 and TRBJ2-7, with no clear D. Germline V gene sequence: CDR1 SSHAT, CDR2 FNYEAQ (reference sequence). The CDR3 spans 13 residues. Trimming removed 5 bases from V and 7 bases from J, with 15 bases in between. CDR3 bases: TGTGCCAGCAGCCCGTCGACCGACCATGAGCAGTACTTC. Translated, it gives CASSPSTDHEQYF.

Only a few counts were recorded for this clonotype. The CDR3 here is CASLAGTGVHEQYF. For the CDR3, the DNA is TGTGCCAGCTTGGCCGGGACAGGGGTCCACGAGCAGTACTTC. The chain recombines TRBV28 with TRBJ2-4, with 10 bases that match TRBD1. Judging by the DNA end, TRBJ2-7 fits better; the J call may be wrong. The CDR3 length is 14 residues. Germline-derived CDR1 and CDR2 are MDHEN and SYDVKM.

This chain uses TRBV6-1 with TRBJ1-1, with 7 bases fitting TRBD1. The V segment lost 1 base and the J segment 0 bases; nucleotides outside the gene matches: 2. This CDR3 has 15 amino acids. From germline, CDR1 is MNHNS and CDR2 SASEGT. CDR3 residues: CASSEGQGLNTEAFF. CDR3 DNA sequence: TGTGCCAGCAGTGAAGGACAGGGTCTGAACACTGAAGCTTTCTTT.

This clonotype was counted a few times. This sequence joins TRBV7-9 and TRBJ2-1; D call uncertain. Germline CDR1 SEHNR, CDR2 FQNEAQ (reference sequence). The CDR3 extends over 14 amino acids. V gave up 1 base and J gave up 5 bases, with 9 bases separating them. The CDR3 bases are TGTGCCAGCAGCTTAGTGGCCAGAAACAATGAGCAGTTCTTC. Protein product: CASSLVARNNEQFF.

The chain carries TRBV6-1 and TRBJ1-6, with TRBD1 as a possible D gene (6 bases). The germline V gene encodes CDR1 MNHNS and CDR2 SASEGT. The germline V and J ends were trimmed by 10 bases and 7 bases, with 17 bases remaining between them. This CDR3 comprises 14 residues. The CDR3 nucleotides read TGTGCCACCACCTCCGGGACAAGGAATTCACCCCTCCACTTT. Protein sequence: CATTSGTRNSPLHF.

The chain's CDR3 is CASSQAGGNYEQYF. DNA of the CDR3: TGTGCCAGCAGCCAAGCGGGGGGGAATTACGAGCAGTACTTC. The chain carries TRBV3-1 and TRBJ2-5, with 8 nucleotides matching TRBD2. The better agreement between TRBJ2-7 and the DNA end casts doubt on the J call. This CDR3 is 14 amino acids long. Looked up from germline, CDR1 is LGHDT and CDR2 is YNNKEL (reference sequence).

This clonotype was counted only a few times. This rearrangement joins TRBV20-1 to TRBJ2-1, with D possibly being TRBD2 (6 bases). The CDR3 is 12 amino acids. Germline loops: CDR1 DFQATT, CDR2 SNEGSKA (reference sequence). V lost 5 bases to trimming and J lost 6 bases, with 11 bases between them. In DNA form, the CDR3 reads TGCAGTGCTGCCTTAGCGGCCAATGAGCAGTTCTTC. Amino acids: CSAALAANEQFF.

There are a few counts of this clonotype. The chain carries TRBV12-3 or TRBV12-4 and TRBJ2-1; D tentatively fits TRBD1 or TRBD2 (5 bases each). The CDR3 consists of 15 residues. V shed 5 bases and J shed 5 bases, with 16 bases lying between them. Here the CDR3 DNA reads TGTGCCAGCAGTCTCCCGGGGACCGCAGACAATGAGCAGTTCTTC. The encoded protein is CASSLPGTADNEQFF.

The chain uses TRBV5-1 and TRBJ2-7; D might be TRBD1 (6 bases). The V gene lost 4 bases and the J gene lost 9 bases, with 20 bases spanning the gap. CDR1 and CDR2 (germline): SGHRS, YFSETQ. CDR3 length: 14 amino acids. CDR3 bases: TGCGCCAGCAGCGCCACCACAGGGAGAGGCGTGCAGTACTTC. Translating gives CASSATTGRGVQYF.

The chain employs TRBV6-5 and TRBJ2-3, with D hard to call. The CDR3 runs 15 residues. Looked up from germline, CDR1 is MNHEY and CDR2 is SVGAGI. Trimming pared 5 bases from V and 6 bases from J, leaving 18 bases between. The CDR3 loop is CASSPGPVGRDTQYF. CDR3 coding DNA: TGTGCCAGCAGTCCCGGACCCGTTGGGCGCGATACGCAGTATTTT.

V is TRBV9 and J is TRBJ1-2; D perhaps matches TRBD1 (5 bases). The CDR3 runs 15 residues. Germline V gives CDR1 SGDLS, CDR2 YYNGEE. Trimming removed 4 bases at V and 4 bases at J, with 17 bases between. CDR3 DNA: TGTGCCAGCAGCCCGGGACCGGTAGAATTCTATGGCTACACCTTC. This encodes CASSPGPVEFYGYTF.